Shown below are 27 T cell receptor beta chains from a single sample sequenced in a study of cytomegalovirus exposure and HLA in healthy donors. Primers: 60 Vbeta forward and 13 Jbeta reverse. Clones were sequenced by immunoSEQ multiplex PCR, and TCRdb holds only the in-frame ones, with some missing. This table has about 140,000 clones, around four fifths appearing once. Sequenced: PBMCs. The receptors here all came from a male donor in good health and CMV-seropositive.

The J gene is TRBJ2-4, the V gene TRBV28, with 16 bases that match TRBD2. This CDR3 is 16 amino acids long. With 1 base clipped from V and 11 bases from J, the junction kept 5 bases outside the gene matches. Germline CDR1 MDHEN, CDR2 SYDVKM. Written as DNA, the CDR3 is TGTGCCAGCAGTTTATCTATGGGACTAGCGGGAGGGGTTCAGTACTTC. Its translation: CASSLSMGLAGGVQYF.

This sequence joins TRBV6-5 and TRBJ2-1; TRBD1 aligns across 7 bases. The V gene's germline CDR1 is MNHEY and CDR2 SVGAGI. The CDR3 is 14 amino acids. Germline trimming cut 2 bases from V and 5 bases from J; bases unmatched to any gene: 3. The CDR3 sequence: CASSYRDSDNEQFF. The CDR3 region has the DNA TGTGCCAGCAGTTACCGGGACAGTGACAATGAGCAGTTCTTC.

This clone was detected once. J is TRBJ1-1 and V is TRBV29-1; the D is unclear. V shed 3 bases and J shed 5 bases, with 13 bases lying between them. The CDR3 has 13 residues. Germline V gives CDR1 SQVTM, CDR2 ANQGSEA. CDR3 DNA sequence: TGCAGCGTTGACGAAAGAGGAACAACTGAAGCTTTCTTT. It encodes CSVDERGTTEAFF.

This clone has more than one count but fewer than ten. This sequence joins TRBV4-3 and TRBJ2-1, with TRBD2 matching over 12 bases. Trimming took 0 bases from V and 8 from J; bases not matched to a gene: 5. The germline gives CDR1 LGHNA, CDR2 YSLEER. This CDR3 contains 16 residues. CDR3 DNA sequence: TGCGCCAGCAGCCAAGATTCGGCTAGCGGGAGGGATGAGCAGTTCTTC. It is translated as CASSQDSASGRDEQFF.

This clone appeared a single time. The rearrangement uses TRBV9 and TRBJ2-3; D ambiguous. V lost 2 bases and J lost 8, with 9 bases in between. Germline V CDR1 and CDR2: SGDLS, YYNGEE. This CDR3 region has 12 residues. This CDR3 is CASSVNQATQYF. The CDR3 region has the DNA TGTGCCAGCAGCGTTAACCAGGCTACGCAGTATTTT. Looking up the rest from reference TRBV9 and TRBJ2-3 gives the full variable domain: DSGVTQTPKHLITATGQRVTLRCSPRSGDLSVYWYQQSLDQGLQFLIQYYNGEERAKGNILERFSAQQFPDLHSELNLSSLELGDSALYFCASSVNQATQYFGPGTRLTVL.

The chain is built from TRBV7-2 and TRBJ2-3; TRBD2 might be the D (6 bases). The CDR3 sequence is 16 residues long. Germline V gives CDR1 SGHTA, CDR2 FQGNSA. V lost 1 base and J lost 3, with 14 bases in between. CDR3 DNA sequence: TGTGCCAGCAGCTTAGTTGCGGGAAACCCGACAGATACGCAGTATTTT. Residues: CASSLVAGNPTDTQYF.

The sample holds many counts of this clone. V usage is TRBV5-1 and J usage is TRBJ2-3; D possibly corresponds to TRBD2 (6 bases). V lost 10 bases, J lost 10 bases, and 22 bases lay in between. Looked up from germline, CDR1 is SGHRS and CDR2 is YFSETQ. The CDR3 is made up of 13 amino acids. CDR3 in DNA: TGCGCCGCCCGGGACTGGGGGAACGGAGCGCAGTATTTT. Its translation: CAARDWGNGAQYF.

The genes are TRBV13 and TRBJ2-1; 9 bases map to TRBD2. The CDR3 loop spans 17 amino acids. Germline CDR1 PRHDT, CDR2 FYEKMQ (reference sequence). J was trimmed by 6 bases and V by 1 base; bases with no gene match: 10. CDR3 bases: TGTGCCAGCAGCTTAGCGGCGCGGGAGGGTATGGTCAATGAGCAGTTCTTC. It codes for CASSLAAREGMVNEQFF.

The V gene is TRBV21-1, the J gene TRBJ1-2; the D call of TRBD1 is as the table states it, not checked on the DNA. TRBV21-1 is tagged as a pseudogene. The CDR3 runs 16 residues. The CDR3 DNA reads TGTGCCAGCAGCAAAGAGGGACAGGGTAGGCTATGGGGCTACACCTTC. It specifies CASSKEGQGRLWGYTF.

The J gene is TRBJ2-2, the V gene TRBV5-1; TRBD2 matches at 13 bases. Germline V CDR1 and CDR2: SGHRS, YFSETQ. The CDR3 extends over 16 amino acids. V was pared by 2 bases and J by 6 bases, with 4 bases of the junction left unmatched. CDR3 loop: CASSFGLAGVSGELFF. The CDR3 coding sequence is TGCGCCAGCAGCTTTGGACTAGCGGGAGTATCCGGGGAGCTGTTTTTT.

The rearrangement uses TRBV29-1 and TRBJ1-2, with D perhaps matching TRBD1 (6 bases). From germline, CDR1 is SQVTM and CDR2 ANQGSEA. CDR3 size: 13 residues. Deletions cut 5 bases from V and 8 bases from J, with 18 bases between. CDR3 residues: CSVRPGDLRGYTF. The CDR3, as DNA: TGCAGCGTTCGACCAGGGGACCTTAGGGGCTACACCTTC.

V is TRBV18 and J is TRBJ1-2, with D perhaps matching TRBD1 (5 bases). V was clipped by 1 base and J by 3 bases, with 15 bases between them. The CDR3 totals 16 residues. CDR1 is KGHSH and CDR2 is LQKENI in the germline V gene. CDR3 sequence: CASSPRAEQVYYGYTF. CDR3 bases: TGTGCCAGCTCACCACGGGCTGAACAGGTTTACTATGGCTACACCTTC.

This clone appeared a few times. The chain is built from TRBV7-3 and TRBJ2-5, with 9 bases aligning to TRBD2. The V and J ends lost 1 base and 3 bases, in that order; junction bases with no gene match: 9. Germline values: CDR1 SGHTA, CDR2 FQGTGA. The CDR3 is made up of 17 amino acids. Here the CDR3 reads CASSLIGGLAGEETQYF. CDR3 nucleotides: TGTGCCAGCAGCTTAATAGGGGGGTTAGCGGGAGAAGAGACCCAGTACTTC.

The chain joins TRBV7-6 to TRBJ2-3; TRBD2 matches 9 bases. After removal of 5 bases from V and 1 base from J, the junction contained 4 bases not matched to a gene. Germline V lookup: CDR1 SGHVS, CDR2 FNYEAQ. This CDR3 comprises 15 residues. The DNA for the CDR3 is TGTGCCAGCAGCCCTTGGACTAGCGGCACAGATACGCAGTATTTT. Its protein product is CASSPWTSGTDTQYF.

Concerning this clone itself: The junction does not match germline at one end; this may be a read error. V is TRBV19 and J is TRBJ1-4; D unclear. This CDR3 has 18 amino acids. The V gene's germline CDR1 is LNHDA and CDR2 SQIVND (reference sequence). CDR3 nucleotide sequence: TGTGCCAGTAGTTCTCGGACTGGACCCCCCCCGACGGCCTCGGGCCTCCGTTTT. This translates into CASSSRTGPPPTASGLRF.

The chain is built from TRBV28 and TRBJ1-4; the D gene is possibly TRBD1 (6 bases). The V gene's germline CDR1 is MDHEN and CDR2 SYDVKM. Trimming removed 3 bases at V and 1 base at J, with 12 bases between. The CDR3 contains 16 residues. The CDR3 sequence is CASSLTGLGTNEKLFF. The CDR3 nucleotides read TGTGCCAGCAGTTTGACAGGCCTGGGAACTAATGAAAAACTGTTTTTT.

The rearrangement uses TRBV7-8 and TRBJ2-1, with 11 positions matching TRBD2. Germline CDR1 reads SGHVS; CDR2 reads FQNEAQ. V shed 5 bases, J shed 5 bases, and the junction held 5 bases outside the gene matches. This CDR3 is built from 15 residues. This chain's CDR3 is CASSLGTSGNNEQFF. DNA for the CDR3: TGTGCCAGCAGCCTTGGGACTAGCGGAAACAATGAGCAGTTCTTC. The full variable domain, completed using reference TRBV7-8 and TRBJ2-1, is GAGVSQSPRYKVAKRGQDVALRCDPISGHVSLFWYQQALGQGPEFLTYFQNEAQLDKSGLPSDRFFAERPEGSVSTLKIQRTQQEDSAVYLCASSLGTSGNNEQFFGPGTRLTVL.

This clone has just a few counts. The V gene is TRBV5-8, the J gene TRBJ2-1; 8 bases agree with TRBD1. The CDR3 is made up of 16 amino acids. Trimming at V came to 1 base and at J to 3 bases, leaving 6 bases not matched to a gene. CDR1 is SGHTS, CDR2 YDEGEE, per germline. CDR3 in amino acids: CASSLFSGQVYNEQFF. The CDR3 bases are TGTGCCAGCAGCTTGTTCTCGGGACAGGTCTACAATGAGCAGTTCTTC.

The rearrangement joins TRBV7-8 to TRBJ2-7; 7 bases align to TRBD1. Losses at the gene ends were 5 bases for V and 3 bases for J; bases not matched to a gene: 4. The CDR3 sequence is 13 residues long. Germline V gene lookup returns CDR1 SGHVS and CDR2 FQNEAQ. CDR3 sequence reads: CASSPHRGYEQYF. CDR3 nucleotides: TGTGCCAGCAGCCCGCACAGGGGCTACGAGCAGTACTTC. The whole variable domain, remainder taken from reference TRBV7-8 and TRBJ2-7, is GAGVSQSPRYKVAKRGQDVALRCDPISGHVSLFWYQQALGQGPEFLTYFQNEAQLDKSGLPSDRFFAERPEGSVSTLKIQRTQQEDSAVYLCASSPHRGYEQYFGPGTRLTVT.

The chain recombines TRBV10-1 with TRBJ2-7; D may be TRBD1 (8 bases). The germline CDR1 and CDR2 sequences are WNHNN and SYGVQD (reference sequence). The CDR3 spans 15 residues. V lost 6 bases, J lost 3 bases, and 18 bases lay in between. DNA of the CDR3: TGCGCCAGCAGGAGGGGGGGACAGGAGGACTACGAGCAGTACTTC. It encodes CASRRGGQEDYEQYF.

This chain uses TRBV7-9 with TRBJ2-7; TRBD2 agrees at 8 bases. The V segment lost 5 bases and the J segment 2 bases; nucleotides outside the gene matches: 8. Germline assignment: CDR1 SEHNR and CDR2 FQNEAQ (reference sequence). This CDR3 region has 15 residues. This CDR3 is CASSPFGGVTYEQYF. DNA of the CDR3: TGTGCCAGCAGCCCGTTCGGGGGGGTGACCTACGAGCAGTACTTC.

The V call is TRBV19, the J call TRBJ1-5; D gene ambiguous. The CDR3 runs to 15 residues. V dropped 9 bases and J dropped 1 base, with 16 bases sitting between them. In germline, CDR1 is LNHDA, CDR2 SQIVND (reference sequence). The CDR3, as DNA: TGTGCCAGCGGCATGGAGGGAGGGAGCAATCAGCCCCAGCATTTT. This codes for CASGMEGGSNQPQHF.

V gene TRBV5-4 combines with J gene TRBJ2-5, with 11 bases matching TRBD1. The end of the DNA fits TRBJ2-7 better, so the J call may be wrong. The CDR3 extends over 14 amino acids. Germline V gives CDR1 SGHNT, CDR2 YYREEE (reference sequence). The CDR3 here is CASSLGQGAYEQYF. The DNA for the CDR3 is TGTGCCAGCAGCTTAGGACAGGGGGCGTACGAGCAGTACTTC.

V gene TRBV12-5 combines with J gene TRBJ2-7, with D unresolved. The germline V gene has CDR1 LGHNT and CDR2 FRNRAP. V shed 4 bases and J shed 3 bases, with 25 bases lying between them. The CDR3 covers 18 residues. The CDR3 reads CASGSVVAQATHLYEQYF. DNA of the CDR3: TGTGCTAGTGGTTCGGTCGTAGCTCAAGCGACCCACCTCTACGAGCAGTACTTC.

This chain connects TRBV7-9 to TRBJ1-6, with D possibly being TRBD1 (6 bases). This CDR3 is built from 16 residues. Trimming left V 6 bases short and J 10 bases short, with 22 bases between. Germline-derived CDR1 and CDR2 are SEHNR and FQNEAQ (reference sequence). CDR3 nucleotides: TGTGCCAGCAGTCCACTCACCGGGACACCGGGCTCACCCCTCCACTTT. Its translation is CASSPLTGTPGSPLHF.

The chain employs TRBV30 and TRBJ2-7; D is perhaps TRBD1 (6 bases). Germline V gene data show CDR1 as GTSNPN and CDR2 as SVGIG (reference sequence). CDR3 length: 12 amino acids. V gave up 0 bases and J gave up 12 bases, with 15 bases separating them. CDR3 coding DNA: TGTGCCTGGAGTGTCAATCAGGGGTTGCTGTACTTC. This codes for CAWSVNQGLLYF.

The rearrangement uses TRBV10-2 and TRBJ2-5; D is perhaps TRBD2 (6 bases). The CDR3 extends over 16 amino acids. V was clipped by 3 bases and J by 1 base, with 15 bases between them. Germline V gene sequence: CDR1 WSHSY, CDR2 SAAADI. The DNA of the CDR3 is TGCGCCAGCAGTGATCTTGTGACTAGTGGCCAAGAGACCCAGTACTTC. It translates to CASSDLVTSGQETQYF.